What follows is one TCR beta chain and its context. Its antigen is as yet unknown. V was clipped by 2 bases and J by 4 bases, with 15 bases between them. Germline CDR1 and CDR2: LNHDA and SQIVND (reference sequence). The CDR3 spans 16 residues. Generated by immunoSEQ multiplex PCR, the TCRdb table keeps only in-frame clones and is missing some. The table includes roughly 330,000 clones, 67% detected once. The sample is drawn from a study of cytotoxic CD8 clonotypes in ibrutinib-treated CLL. Across the whole study: A median approximately 12 months of treatment, range 6 to 36, preceded the collection of response samples.

Broader study findings: Clonality was higher at baseline than in age-matched healthy donors and tracked circulating CD8+ T-cell counts.

The sequence came from a human donor with chronic lymphocytic leukemia. This sequence joins TRBV19 and TRBJ1-5; TRBD1 might be the D (5 bases). Specimen: PBMCs, collected after 36 months of ibrutinib treatment. The CDR3 sequence: CASSIQSGHVNQPQHF. The CDR3 region has the DNA TGTGCCAGTAGTATACAATCCGGACACGTAAATCAGCCCCAGCATTTT.